These 2 T cell receptor beta chains share one sample of origin, sequenced in a study of early T cells in non-severe SARS-CoV-2 infection. TCRdb redid the calling of the 5' RACE reads with MiXCR, one entry per CDR3 protein. The sample lists about 25,000 distinct CDR3 sequences, less than 4.5% seen once, with approximately 10% in the top ten. Sequencing input: whole blood. All receptors derive from an adult who was a healthcare worker with PCR-confirmed SARS-CoV-2 infection or an uninfected control (not recorded which).

This clonotype appeared many times. The V and J genes are TRBV7-6 and TRBJ1-4, with unresolved D. V lost 3 bases and J 5 bases, leaving 10 bases between the germline ends. This CDR3 has 14 amino acids. Germline V gene data show CDR1 as SGHVS and CDR2 as FNYEAQ. This CDR3 is CASSFIGLNEKLFF. In DNA, the CDR3 is TGTGCCAGCAGCTTTATCGGGCTGAATGAAAAACTGTTTTTT.

This clonotype has at least ten counts. The chain's CDR3 is CASSLATGPLFPNEQFF. DNA for the CDR3: TGTGCCAGCAGCTTAGCTACAGGGCCCCTCTTTCCCAATGAGCAGTTCTTC. The V gene is TRBV11-1, the J gene TRBJ2-1; tentative D call: TRBD1 (6 bases). The germline gives CDR1 SGHAT, CDR2 FQDESV (reference sequence). V gave up 0 bases and J gave up 6 bases, with 18 bases separating them. The CDR3 has 17 amino acids.